Each of the 3 T cell receptor beta chains below was sequenced from the same sample in a study of T cell responses to AZD1222 COVID-19 vaccine. Measured with immunoSEQ multiplex PCR; TCRdb has only the in-frame clones, and not every one. The repertoire has some 200,000 clones, approximately 93% of them found once; the top ten carry about 1%. The sample here was peripheral blood, taken 28 days after the second AZD1222 dose. The receptors stem from an adult who received the AZD1222 COVID-19 vaccine.

This chain connects TRBV7-2 to TRBJ1-6; TRBD1 matches 8 bases. V lost 5 bases to trimming and J lost 7 bases; unmatched junction nucleotides: 10. The CDR3 length is 16 residues. Germline V gene data show CDR1 as SGHTA and CDR2 as FQGNSA. In nucleotides, the CDR3 is TGTGCCAGCAGCCTAACTGGACAGGGTCTAAATTCACCCCTCCACTTT. Translated: CASSLTGQGLNSPLHF.

V and J are TRBV4-2 and TRBJ2-2; 11 nucleotides agree with TRBD2. Unmatched junction bases numbered 8, after V lost 0 bases and J lost 2 bases. The CDR3 runs 19 residues. Per germline, CDR1 LGHNA and CDR2 YNFKEQ. CDR3 protein: CASSQDSLGLADNTGELFF. The CDR3 DNA reads as TGTGCCAGCAGCCAAGATTCTCTGGGACTAGCGGATAACACCGGGGAGCTGTTTTTT.

The chain has TRBV27 and TRBJ1-6; D is undetermined. CDR3 size: 16 residues. Germline assignment: CDR1 MNHEY and CDR2 SMNVEV (reference sequence). Trimming shortened V by 5 bases and J by 2 bases, and 13 bases separated the two germline ends. CDR3 sequence reads: CASSPNVAAYNSPLHF. The CDR3 DNA sequence: TGTGCCAGCAGTCCTAACGTAGCCGCCTATAATTCACCCCTCCACTTT.